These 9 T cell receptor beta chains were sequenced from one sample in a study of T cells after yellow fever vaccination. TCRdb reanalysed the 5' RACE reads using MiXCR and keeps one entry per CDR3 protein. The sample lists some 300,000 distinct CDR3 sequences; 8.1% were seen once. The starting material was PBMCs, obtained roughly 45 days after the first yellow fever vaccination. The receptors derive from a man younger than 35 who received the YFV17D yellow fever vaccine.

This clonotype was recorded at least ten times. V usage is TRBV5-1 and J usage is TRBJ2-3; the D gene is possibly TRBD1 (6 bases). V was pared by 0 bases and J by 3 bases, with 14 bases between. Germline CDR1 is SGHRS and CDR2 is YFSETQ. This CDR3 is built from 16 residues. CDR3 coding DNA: TGCGCCAGCAGCTTGGGACAGGTAACCGGGACAGATACGCAGTATTTT. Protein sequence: CASSLGQVTGTDTQYF.

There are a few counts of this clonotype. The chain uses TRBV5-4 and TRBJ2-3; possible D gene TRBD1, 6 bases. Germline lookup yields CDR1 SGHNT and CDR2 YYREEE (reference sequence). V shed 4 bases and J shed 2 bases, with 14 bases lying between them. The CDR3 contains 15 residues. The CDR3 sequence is CASSGRTEATDTQYF. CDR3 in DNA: TGTGCCAGCAGCGGACGGACAGAGGCCACAGATACGCAGTATTTT.

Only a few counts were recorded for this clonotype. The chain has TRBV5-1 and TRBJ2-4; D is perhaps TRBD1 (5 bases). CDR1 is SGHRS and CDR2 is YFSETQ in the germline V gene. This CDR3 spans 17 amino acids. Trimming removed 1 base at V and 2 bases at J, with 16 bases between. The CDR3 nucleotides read TGCGCCAGCAGCTTGACGCAGGGTATGCGATCCAAAAACATTCAGTACTTC. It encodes CASSLTQGMRSKNIQYF. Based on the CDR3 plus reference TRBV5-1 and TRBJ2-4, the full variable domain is KAGVTQTPRYLIKTRGQQVTLSCSPISGHRSVSWYQQTPGQGLQFLFEYFSETQRNKGNFPGRFSGRQFSNSRSEMNVSTLELGDSALYLCASSLTQGMRSKNIQYFGAGTRLSVL.

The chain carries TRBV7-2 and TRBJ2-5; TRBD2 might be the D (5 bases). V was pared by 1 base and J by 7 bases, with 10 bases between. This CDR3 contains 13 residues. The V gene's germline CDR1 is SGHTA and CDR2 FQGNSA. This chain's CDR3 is CASSLVRGGTQYF. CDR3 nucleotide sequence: TGTGCCAGCAGCTTAGTTCGGGGTGGGACCCAGTACTTC.

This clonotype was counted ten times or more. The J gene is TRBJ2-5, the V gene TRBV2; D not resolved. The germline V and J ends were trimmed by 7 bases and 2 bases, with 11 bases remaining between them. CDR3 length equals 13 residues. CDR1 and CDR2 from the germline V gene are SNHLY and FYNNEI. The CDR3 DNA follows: TGTGCCAGCACTAAGGGTCAACAAGAGACCCAGTACTTC. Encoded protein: CASTKGQQETQYF.

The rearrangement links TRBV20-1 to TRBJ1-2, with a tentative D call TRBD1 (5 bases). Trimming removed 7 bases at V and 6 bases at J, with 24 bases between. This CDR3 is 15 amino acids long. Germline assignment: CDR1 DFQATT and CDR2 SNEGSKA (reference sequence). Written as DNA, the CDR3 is TGCAGTGACAGGAGCGGCGGGCCCCAAACCCATGGCTACACCTTC. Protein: CSDRSGGPQTHGYTF.

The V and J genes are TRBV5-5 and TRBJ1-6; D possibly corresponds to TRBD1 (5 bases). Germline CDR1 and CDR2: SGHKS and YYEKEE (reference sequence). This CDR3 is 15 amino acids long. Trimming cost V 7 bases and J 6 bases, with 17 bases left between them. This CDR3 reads CASAAGPIRNSPLHF. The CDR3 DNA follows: TGTGCCAGCGCGGCAGGGCCAATTCGTAATTCACCCCTCCACTTT.

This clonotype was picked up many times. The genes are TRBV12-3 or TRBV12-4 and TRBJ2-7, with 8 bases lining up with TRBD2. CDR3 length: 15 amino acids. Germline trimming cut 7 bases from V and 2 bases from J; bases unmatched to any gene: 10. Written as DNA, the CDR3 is TGTGCCAGCATCCCCGGGACTAGAGTTCCCTACGAGCAGTACGTC. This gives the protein CASIPGTRVPYEQYV.

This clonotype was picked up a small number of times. CDR3 nucleotides: TGCAGTGCTAGGGCCTTTAACACTGAAGCTTTCTTT. It translates to CSARAFNTEAFF. The chain employs TRBV20-1 and TRBJ1-1; D is undetermined. The germline V gene encodes CDR1 DFQATT and CDR2 SNEGSKA (reference sequence). The CDR3 spans 12 residues. Between the trimmed V and J ends, which lost 3 bases and 2 bases, there was a span of 7 bases.